This T cell receptor beta chain derives from a study of shared clonotypes between healthy human individuals. This clone has just a few counts. CDR1 is SGHTA and CDR2 is FQGNSA in the germline V gene. The CDR3 is made up of 14 amino acids. V was pared by 4 bases and J by 5 bases, with 14 bases between. Source study methods: ImmunoSEQ sequences covered only the junction and lacked quality scores; filtering therefore differed. The table came from immunoSEQ multiplex PCR; TCRdb's copy has only in-frame clones and leaves some out. V and J calls and clone size are as listed in that table; D and trimming were resolved from the DNA. The sample includes fewer than 650,000 clones, 76% of them seen just once.

The origin of this receptor is a woman aged 40 to 50 in good health. Some clones in this sample may be carry-over from other donors' samples. The source material was PBMCs. The genes are TRBV7-2 and TRBJ1-1; possibly TRBD1 for D (6 bases). CDR3 sequence: CASSWGGRGTEAFF. The DNA of the CDR3 is TGTGCCAGCAGCTGGGGAGGGAGGGGGACTGAAGCTTTCTTT.